This entry concerns a single T cell receptor beta chain. This clone was recorded a few times. Its antigen target is currently unknown. No quality values exist for individual bases; no much larger clone is one base distant. Collaborating institutions collected whole blood in K2EDTA tubes following their own protocols. For TCRbeta analysis, collaborators shipped samples as frozen whole blood, isolated PBMCs, or DNA extracted from either of those sample types. This specimen comes from a study of blood T cell repertoires in COVID-19 (dated by TCRdb to about 2020). With regard to the full study: The collaborator samples originated in the United States, Italy and Spain and spanned the acute and convalescent phases of COVID-19. The prospective study material was composed of cDNA or gDNA derived from T cells, B-cell-depleted T cells, or PBMCs. Subjects who had been exposed to COVID-19, were actively infected with it, or had recovered from it provided the deeply sampled blood TCRbeta repertoires that made up the dataset. A freely available public database, intended as a resource for researchers studying the immune response to SARS-CoV-2, is where the repertoires were released. Samples came from the ongoing ImmuneRACE study (first 160 participants) plus 1,254 subjects from 6 global collaborators. Nearly every sample came with metadata listing a de-identified subject ID, COVID-19 status, age in years and sex. Where available, HLA class I and class II types were taken from metadata supplied by the sample provider and were not determined by assay-based typing. Paper-wide results and their limitations: How much clinical and demographic metadata was included differed by source and by participant, and the metadata was provided uncurated.

The CDR3 runs 13 amino acids, cysteine and phenylalanine included. Only the CDR3 part of the read is kept: 39 bases, read in frame from the first base. From the germline V gene, CDR1 is KGHSH and CDR2 is LQKENI. V sheds 2 bases and J sheds 0 bases, leaving 5 bases between their ends. The immunoSEQ Assay, a bias-controlled multiplex PCR, was used to amplify TCRbeta CDR3 regions from genomic DNA. The original methods were these. Nucleated cell counts per sample were estimated from amplification of reference gene primers within the assay. To quantify the absolute abundance of each unique TCRbeta CDR3 rearrangement, sequence reads were collapsed and filtered. For each sample, productive Simpson clonality was calculated by taking the square root of Simpson's diversity index across productive rearrangements. The source is immuneACCESS, and TCRdb retained only in-frame sequences with V and J called. Part of the clones is not carried over; for the studies checked, unresolved V genes explain less than half of this, and the remainder is unexplained. V, J and clone size derive from that table, while D and trimming were established from the DNA sequence. The sample contains 75,000 or so clones, around 78% of them found a single time. The ten largest clones add up to 15% to 20% of the sample.

The source of this sequence is a woman of 80 years or more with acute or convalescent COVID-19. The sample comprised peripheral blood. Rearrangement joined TRBV18 to TRBJ2-7; the D gene remains uncertain. The DNA is TGTGCCAGCTCACCATCGGGCTCCTACGAGCAGTACTTC. Translated, it reads CASSPSGSYEQYF.